This T cell receptor beta chain was recovered during a study of T cell repertoires in cytomegalovirus infection. Turning to the study itself: Selected CMV epitopes included recently identified HLA-C-restricted ones as well as well-studied HLA-B-restricted ones. Study-wide results and caveats: HLA-C-restricted CMV-specific TCR beta clonotypes prevailed in the ex vivo response. Summed public TCR beta family frequency identified CMV carriers bearing the relevant HLA.

Using its own MiXCR run on the reads, TCRdb lists one record per CDR3 protein. The table lists about 890,000 distinct CDR3 sequences, about a third of them singletons. Trimming removed 2 bases at V and 7 bases at J, with 18 bases between. The CDR3 length is 15 residues. Germline-derived CDR1 and CDR2 are MNHEY and SMNVEV (reference sequence). This clonotype was observed a handful of times. Its antigen is not identified. V and J are TRBV27 and TRBJ2-7; D gene ambiguous. The specimen comprised cultured CD8+ T cells from PBMCs, sampled from culture after CMV antigen stimulation. This TCR came from a human donor in good health (CMV status not recorded). Some clones in this sample may be carry-over from other donors' samples. The chain's CDR3 is CASSLGHPRRREQYF. The CDR3 nucleotides read TGTGCCAGCAGTTTAGGCCACCCCCGACGAAGAGAGCAGTACTTC.